The clone carrying this T cell receptor (beta chain) was counted a few times. These data are taken from a study of human T cells and chemical hapten exposure. As processed by the authors: TCRs per sample had a median of around 98,000 and ranged from 23,224 to 690,600. TCRdb independently ran MiXCR on the RACE reads; one entry per CDR3 protein. TCRdb's processing, not the authors', yielded these V and J calls. Among 150,000 to 200,000 distinct CDR3 sequences listed, 14% were seen once. Germline CDR1 and CDR2: SGHDN and FVKESK. Between the trimmed V and J ends, which lost 4 bases and 4 bases, there was a span of 10 bases. This CDR3 region has 13 residues. The time point was: patch test 1, 2 weeks after DPC sensitization. The treatment here: therapeutic diphenylcyclopropenone sensitization with weekly scalp DPC.

The chain joins TRBV14 to TRBJ2-5; D gene uncertain. The clonotype was recovered from a woman in her twenties or thirties with alopecia areata. Some clones in this sample may be carry-over from other donors' samples. Material: whole blood, obtained in connection with sensitization to the hapten diphenylcyclopropenone (DPC). The CDR3 reads CASSRRVLETQYF. The CDR3 bases are TGTGCCAGCAGCCGTAGGGTGCTAGAGACCCAGTACTTC.